This T cell receptor (beta chain) was documented in a study of CD8 T cells in ankylosing spondylitis. Points from the study as a whole: Seemingly distinctive of ankylosing spondylitis blood was a TCR beta motif formed by eight highly homologous variants. Reports say disease-linked clones showed up significantly more in matched ankylosing spondylitis synovial fluid.

TCRdb fed the 5' RACE reads into MiXCR, producing one record per CDR3 protein. This sample has about 140,000 distinct CDR3 sequences, with about 7% found just once. This clonotype appeared many times. The antigen is unknown. Sequenced sample: blood, either unsorted or a sorted T cell fraction (not recorded which). This TCR came from a female donor with ankylosing spondylitis or in good health (not recorded which).

The CDR3 loop reads CASSLPQGGADTQYF. In nucleotides, the CDR3 is TGTGCCAGCAGCTTGCCGCAGGGTGGAGCAGATACGCAGTATTTT. The gene calls are TRBV5-8 and TRBJ2-3, with D tentatively TRBD1 (5 bases). CDR1 and CDR2 from the germline V gene are SGHTS and YDEGEE. This CDR3 region has 15 residues. Deletions cut 1 base from V and 4 bases from J, with 13 bases between. The whole variable domain, filled in from reference TRBV5-8 and TRBJ2-3, reads EAGVTQSPTHLIKTRGQQATLRCSPISGHTSVYWYQQALGLGLQFLLWYDEGEERNRGNFPPRFSGRQFPNYSSELNVNALELEDSALYLCASSLPQGGADTQYFGPGTRLTVL.